This passage covers 10 T cell receptor beta chains from one sample sequenced in a study of blood T cell repertoires in COVID-19. The method was immunoSEQ multiplex PCR; TCRdb's version includes in-frame clones alone and lacks a portion of them. The table lists 350,000 to 400,000 clones, less than 90% of them singletons, with roughly 3% in the top ten. Specimen: PBMCs or T cells enriched from blood (not recorded which). These receptors were taken from a woman in her 30s who had recovered from COVID-19.

The chain links TRBV28 to TRBJ2-1, with D maybe TRBD1 (7 bases). Germline V gene sequence: CDR1 MDHEN, CDR2 SYDVKM. Deletions cut 6 bases from V and 2 bases from J, with 14 bases between. This CDR3 contains 15 residues. The CDR3 protein is CASSAGQGAYNEQFF. The CDR3 region has the DNA TGTGCCAGCAGCGCGGGGCAGGGGGCCTACAATGAGCAGTTCTTC.

CDR3 DNA: TGTGCCAGCTCACCAGGACTAGCGGATCCGAGCTCCTACAATGAGCAGTTCTTC. It is translated as CASSPGLADPSSYNEQFF. The chain joins TRBV18 to TRBJ2-1, with 10 bases that match TRBD2. This CDR3 region has 18 residues. The germline gives CDR1 KGHSH, CDR2 LQKENI. Losses at the gene ends were 2 bases for V and 0 bases for J; bases not matched to a gene: 7.

This chain connects TRBV5-4 to TRBJ2-3; D is perhaps TRBD2 (6 bases). The V end was cut by 2 bases, the J end by 4 bases, with 14 bases between. The CDR3 sequence is 15 residues long. Germline CDR1 SGHNT, CDR2 YYREEE (reference sequence). CDR3 DNA: TGTGCCAGCAGCTTAGGAGGGAGAGGCGCAGATACGCAGTATTTT. Encoded protein: CASSLGGRGADTQYF. The full variable domain, completed using reference TRBV5-4 and TRBJ2-3, is ETGVTQSPTHLIKTRGQQVTLRCSSQSGHNTVSWYQQALGQGPQFIFQYYREEENGRGNFPPRFSGLQFPNYSSELNVNALELDDSALYLCASSLGGRGADTQYFGPGTRLTVL.

The chain carries TRBV28 and TRBJ2-7, with D maybe TRBD2 (6 bases). The CDR3 has 16 residues. CDR1 is MDHEN, CDR2 SYDVKM, per germline. With 4 bases removed from V and 2 bases from J, the gap between germline ends came to 18 bases. This CDR3 reads CASSYTAGLYAYEQYF. The CDR3 bases are TGTGCCAGCAGTTACACCGCCGGACTATATGCCTACGAGCAGTACTTC.

The gene calls are TRBV18 and TRBJ1-5, with TRBD1 matching over 7 bases. In germline, CDR1 is KGHSH, CDR2 LQKENI. There are 14 residues in the CDR3. V was clipped by 1 base and J by 6 bases; unmatched bases: 3. This CDR3 is CASSPRSGGQPQHF. CDR3 DNA sequence: TGTGCCAGCTCACCACGATCAGGGGGTCAGCCCCAGCATTTT.

This clone has more than one count but fewer than ten. The chain is built from TRBV2 and TRBJ2-7, with D possibly TRBD1 on 6 matching bases. The germline gives CDR1 SNHLY, CDR2 FYNNEI. The CDR3 runs 13 residues. The germline V and J ends were trimmed by 5 bases and 5 bases, with 13 bases remaining between them. The chain's CDR3 is CASSIKQGHEQYF. DNA for the CDR3: TGTGCCAGCAGTATAAAACAGGGCCACGAGCAGTACTTC.

This chain joins TRBV28 and TRBJ1-2; D gene ambiguous. The CDR3 length is 15 residues. Between the trimmed V and J ends, which lost 5 bases and 7 bases, there was a span of 20 bases. The germline gives CDR1 MDHEN, CDR2 SYDVKM. CDR3 sequence reads: CASSLILSTESGYTF. CDR3 DNA sequence: TGTGCCAGCAGTCTAATACTCTCCACTGAGAGTGGCTACACCTTC.

The chain recombines TRBV5-4 with TRBJ2-2; 8 positions match TRBD2. Trimming took 2 bases from V and 2 from J; bases not matched to a gene: 8. The CDR3 contains 17 residues. Germline V gene sequence: CDR1 SGHNT, CDR2 YYREEE (reference sequence). CDR3 sequence reads: CASSFSAGAHNTGELFF. The CDR3 nucleotides are TGTGCCAGCAGCTTCTCAGCGGGGGCCCATAACACCGGGGAGCTGTTTTTT.

The chain links TRBV3-1 (or the pseudogene TRBV3-2) to TRBJ2-5, with D unresolved. The CDR3 totals 15 residues. V was clipped by 4 bases and J by 1 base, with 13 bases between them. In germline, CDR1 is LGHDT, CDR2 YNNKEL (reference sequence). The DNA of the CDR3 is TGTGCCAGCAGCCCCTCCCCGCGGTCCCAAGAGACCCAGTACTTC. Protein: CASSPSPRSQETQYF.

The chain couples TRBV11-2 to TRBJ2-1; 12 positions agree with TRBD2. This CDR3 is built from 17 residues. Per the germline V gene, CDR1 is SGHAT and CDR2 is FQNNGV. The V segment lost 5 bases and the J segment 1 base; nucleotides outside the gene matches: 6. The CDR3 loop reads CASSRLAGERSYNEQFF. CDR3 DNA sequence: TGTGCCAGCAGCAGACTAGCGGGGGAGAGGTCCTACAATGAGCAGTTCTTC.